The 32 T cell receptor beta chains listed next were all sequenced from one sample in a study of T cell responses to AZD1222 COVID-19 vaccine. Measured with immunoSEQ multiplex PCR; TCRdb has only the in-frame clones, and not every one. This table holds tens of thousands of clones, more than 85% found once. This specimen consisted of peripheral blood, obtained 28 days after the second AZD1222 dose. The source of these receptors is an adult who received the AZD1222 COVID-19 vaccine.

The V gene is TRBV25-1, the J gene TRBJ1-2; a weak D match, TRBD1 (6 bases). V was clipped by 4 bases and J by 4 bases, with 10 bases between them. CDR1 and CDR2 (germline): MGHDK, SYGVNS. The CDR3 runs to 13 residues. This chain's CDR3 is CASSGGTLYGYTF. Written as DNA, the CDR3 is TGTGCCAGCAGTGGGGGGACACTCTATGGCTACACCTTC.

V and J are TRBV27 and TRBJ2-1; 8 bases are shared with TRBD2. Germline values: CDR1 MNHEY, CDR2 SMNVEV (reference sequence). With V trimmed by 5 bases and J by 1 base, 4 bases remained unmatched. This CDR3 is 15 amino acids long. CDR3 sequence: CASSEGLVSYNEQFF. The CDR3 nucleotides read TGTGCCAGCAGTGAGGGACTAGTATCCTACAATGAGCAGTTCTTC.

The chain employs TRBV6-5 and TRBJ2-4; D is undetermined. Germline V CDR1 and CDR2: MNHEY, SVGAGI. This CDR3 has 15 amino acids. Trimming shortened V by 5 bases and J by 1 base, and 12 bases separated the two germline ends. As DNA, the CDR3 is TGTGCCAGCAGTCCAATAAGGTTGGCCAAAAACATTCAGTACTTC. Protein product: CASSPIRLAKNIQYF.

The chain carries TRBV30 and TRBJ1-1, with unresolved D. This CDR3 comprises 16 residues. From germline, CDR1 is GTSNPN and CDR2 SVGIG (reference sequence). Trimming removed 4 bases from V and 0 bases from J, with 18 bases in between. CDR3 residues: CAWTNPSVQMNTEAFF. CDR3 in DNA: TGTGCCTGGACCAATCCCAGTGTGCAGATGAACACTGAAGCTTTCTTT.

CDR3 region: CAWGGVGNTIYF. The CDR3, as DNA: TGTGCCTGGGGGGGCGTTGGAAACACCATATATTTT. The V and J genes are TRBV30 and TRBJ1-3; perhaps TRBD1 as D (6 bases). The V gene lost 5 bases and the J gene lost 3 bases, with 8 bases spanning the gap. Looked up from germline, CDR1 is GTSNPN and CDR2 is SVGIG (reference sequence). The CDR3 contains 12 residues. Drawing the rest from reference TRBV30 and TRBJ1-3, the complete variable domain is SQTIHQWPATLVQPVGSPLSLECTVEGTSNPNLYWYRQAAGRGLQLLFYSVGIGQISSEVPQNLSASRPQDRQFILSSKKLLLSDSGFYLCAWGGVGNTIYFGEGSWLTVV.

The chain uses TRBV12-3 or TRBV12-4 and TRBJ2-5, with 7 bases fitting TRBD1. The CDR3 has 12 amino acids. V was clipped by 8 bases and J by 3 bases; unmatched bases: 3. The chain's CDR3 is CASAGGKETQYF. The CDR3 region has the DNA TGTGCCAGCGCAGGGGGTAAAGAGACCCAGTACTTC.

The chain uses TRBV5-1 and TRBJ1-4, with 10 bases fitting TRBD1. Trimming cost V 2 bases and J 4 bases; bases outside gene matches: 11. The CDR3 has 18 amino acids. Germline loops: CDR1 SGHRS, CDR2 YFSETQ. The CDR3 sequence is CASSLPTGGQSGNEKLFF. The CDR3, as DNA: TGCGCCAGCAGCTTACCGACAGGGGGCCAGTCTGGTAATGAAAAACTGTTTTTT.

The chain recombines TRBV30 with TRBJ2-2, with 7 bases fitting TRBD1. V shed 3 bases and J 0 bases; nucleotides not matched to a gene: 1. Germline CDR1 is GTSNPN and CDR2 is SVGIG (reference sequence). This CDR3 region has 14 residues. The CDR3 nucleotides are TGTGCCTGGAGCGGGACAGCGAACACCGGGGAGCTGTTTTTT. Protein product: CAWSGTANTGELFF. Looking up the rest from reference TRBV30 and TRBJ2-2 gives the full variable domain: SQTIHQWPATLVQPVGSPLSLECTVEGTSNPNLYWYRQAAGRGLQLLFYSVGIGQISSEVPQNLSASRPQDRQFILSSKKLLLSDSGFYLCAWSGTANTGELFFGEGSRLTVL.

V is TRBV10-3 and J is TRBJ2-1, with 15 bases matching TRBD2. Germline values: CDR1 ENHRY, CDR2 SYGVKD. With 5 bases clipped from V and 8 bases from J, the junction kept 4 bases outside the gene matches. The CDR3 runs 15 residues. This chain's CDR3 is CAISRGLAGGHEQFF. CDR3 bases: TGTGCCATCAGTCGGGGACTAGCGGGAGGCCATGAGCAGTTCTTC.

V is TRBV6-1 and J is TRBJ2-7, with 8 bases identical to TRBD1. V was clipped by 0 bases and J by 6 bases; unmatched bases: 4. The CDR3 is 14 residues long. Germline V gene lookup returns CDR1 MNHNS and CDR2 SASEGT. The CDR3, as DNA: TGTGCCAGCAGTGAAGCCCACAGGGGGAGCGAGCAGTACTTC. Residues: CASSEAHRGSEQYF.

This chain connects TRBV29-1 to TRBJ2-7; possibly TRBD1 or TRBD2 for D (5 bases each). The germline V gene encodes CDR1 SQVTM and CDR2 ANQGSEA. Trimming removed 0 bases at V and 6 bases at J, with 6 bases between. The CDR3 is 11 amino acids. The CDR3 nucleotides are TGCAGCGTTGAAGATGGGGGCGAGCAGTACTTC. Amino acids: CSVEDGGEQYF.

This sequence joins TRBV11-2 and TRBJ2-1; D is unresolved. CDR3 length equals 13 residues. Germline values: CDR1 SGHAT, CDR2 FQNNGV. Trimming took off 5 bases at V and 0 bases at J, with 5 bases between the two ends. The CDR3 region is CASSGASYNEQFF. The CDR3 nucleotides are TGTGCCAGCAGCGGCGCCTCCTACAATGAGCAGTTCTTC.

V gene TRBV7-9 combines with J gene TRBJ2-7; D not certain. Germline-derived CDR1 and CDR2 are SEHNR and FQNEAQ (reference sequence). This CDR3 comprises 15 residues. V dropped 5 bases and J dropped 0 bases, with 14 bases sitting between them. CDR3 region: CASSPDLNPSYEQYF. The DNA of the CDR3 is TGTGCCAGCAGCCCCGACTTGAACCCCTCCTACGAGCAGTACTTC.

CDR3 loop: CASSQLAFRGDTQYF. In DNA form, the CDR3 reads TGTGCCAGCAGTCAACTAGCGTTTCGTGGAGATACGCAGTATTTT. The chain couples TRBV6-2 or TRBV6-3 to TRBJ2-3; 7 bases line up with TRBD2. The CDR3 consists of 15 residues. The germline V gene has CDR1 MNHEY and CDR2 SVGEGT. Trimming removed 5 bases from V and 5 bases from J; junction bases left unmatched: 10.

On this clone: The sample carries other DNA sequences with the same CDR3. V gene TRBV5-1 combines with J gene TRBJ1-4; TRBD1 matches 10 bases. Germline V gives CDR1 SGHRS, CDR2 YFSETQ. V lost 0 bases, J lost 4 bases, and 3 bases stayed unmatched. The CDR3 covers 16 residues. CDR3 in amino acids: CASSLGQGAGNEKLFF. CDR3 coding DNA: TGCGCCAGCAGCTTGGGACAGGGGGCGGGTAATGAAAAACTGTTTTTT.

DNA for the CDR3: TGTGCCATCAGTGAGTCCCAGGCCATGGGAGTTAGTAGCAATCAGCCCCAGCATTTT. Translated: CAISESQAMGVSSNQPQHF. The chain uses TRBV10-3 and TRBJ1-5; D remains ambiguous. This CDR3 has 19 amino acids. Trimming removed 0 bases from V and 0 bases from J, with 18 bases in between. CDR1 and CDR2 from the germline V gene are ENHRY and SYGVKD.

The sample holds one count of this clone. The V and J genes are TRBV27 and TRBJ1-4; D not certain. The CDR3 is 14 amino acids. Germline V gene sequence: CDR1 MNHEY, CDR2 SMNVEV (reference sequence). The V gene lost 4 bases and the J gene lost 2 bases, with 8 bases spanning the gap. The CDR3 protein is CASSSPGTNEKLFF. CDR3 coding DNA: TGTGCCAGCAGTTCCCCCGGCACTAATGAAAAACTGTTTTTT.

This rearrangement joins TRBV6-1 to TRBJ1-1; possible D gene TRBD1, 5 bases. This CDR3 is built from 15 residues. The V and J ends lost 2 bases and 1 base respectively, with 11 bases between them. Germline loops: CDR1 MNHNS, CDR2 SASEGT. CDR3 amino acids: CASSEIGGANTEAFF. The CDR3 nucleotides are TGTGCCAGCAGTGAAATCGGAGGGGCGAACACTGAAGCTTTCTTT.

This chain uses TRBV7-3 with TRBJ2-1; 13 bases agree with TRBD2. V lost 5 bases to trimming and J lost 5 bases; unmatched junction nucleotides: 3. Germline CDR1 and CDR2: SGHTA and FQGTGA. CDR3 size: 15 residues. The CDR3 sequence is CASSPGLAGHNEQFF. The CDR3 bases are TGTGCCAGCAGCCCGGGACTAGCGGGACACAATGAGCAGTTCTTC.

V and J are TRBV7-7 and TRBJ2-5; a weak D match, TRBD1 (5 bases). With 4 bases removed from V and 4 bases from J, the gap between germline ends came to 16 bases. The V gene's germline CDR1 is SSHAT and CDR2 FNYEAQ (reference sequence). This CDR3 has 15 amino acids. The CDR3 protein is CASSSPESGSETQYF. For the CDR3, the DNA is TGTGCCAGCAGCTCCCCGGAGTCAGGGTCAGAGACCCAGTACTTC.

The chain employs TRBV19 and TRBJ1-5; D perhaps matches TRBD1 (6 bases). The CDR3 is 15 residues long. Trimming cost V 8 bases and J 0 bases, with 14 bases left between them. CDR1 and CDR2 from the germline V gene are LNHDA and SQIVND (reference sequence). The CDR3 region is CASDWGQVSNQPQHF. CDR3 in DNA: TGTGCCAGTGATTGGGGGCAGGTTAGCAATCAGCCCCAGCATTTT.

The J gene is TRBJ2-7, the V gene TRBV4-1, with D perhaps TRBD2 (6 bases). Germline lookup yields CDR1 MGHRA and CDR2 YSYEKL. The CDR3 is 16 residues long. V lost 10 bases and J 0 bases, leaving 22 bases between the germline ends. DNA for the CDR3: TGCGCCACCAGTCCACTCGGGACTGCCCTCTCCTACGAGCAGTACTTC. Translation: CATSPLGTALSYEQYF.

The V gene is TRBV5-1, the J gene TRBJ2-7; 9 nucleotides match TRBD1. Germline trimming cut 0 bases from V and 2 bases from J; bases unmatched to any gene: 3. The CDR3 runs to 15 residues. Germline V gene data show CDR1 as SGHRS and CDR2 as YFSETQ. The CDR3 DNA reads TGCGCCAGCAGCTTGGCACAGGGGGCGACCTACGAGCAGTACTTC. This gives the protein CASSLAQGATYEQYF.

This chain connects TRBV6-5 to TRBJ1-3; TRBD1 might be the D (5 bases). The CDR3 runs to 14 residues. V was cut by 4 bases and J by 1 base, with 8 bases left in between. In germline, CDR1 is MNHEY, CDR2 SVGAGI. CDR3 nucleotides: TGTGCCAGCAGTTTAGGGGTATCTGGAAACACCATATATTTT. This codes for CASSLGVSGNTIYF.

V usage is TRBV6-5 and J usage is TRBJ2-1; tentatively, D is TRBD2 (5 bases). The germline V gene encodes CDR1 MNHEY and CDR2 SVGAGI. The CDR3 is 13 amino acids. V lost 8 bases and J 10 bases, leaving 18 bases between the germline ends. CDR3 bases: TGTGCCAGCGGACGGGATGGGCCTCTGGAGCAGTTCTTC. Amino acid sequence: CASGRDGPLEQFF.

This clone came up once. The rearrangement joins TRBV19 to TRBJ1-1; maybe TRBD1 (5 bases). This CDR3 contains 12 residues. CDR1 LNHDA and CDR2 SQIVND come from the germline V gene (reference sequence). V lost 6 bases and J 1 base, leaving 6 bases between the germline ends. The chain's CDR3 is CASRDRNTEAFF. CDR3 bases: TGTGCCAGTAGAGACAGGAACACTGAAGCTTTCTTT.

The V gene is TRBV28, the J gene TRBJ2-5, with TRBD1 identical over 9 bases. CDR3 length equals 16 residues. Germline trimming cut 5 bases from V and 5 bases from J; bases unmatched to any gene: 12. Per the germline V gene, CDR1 is MDHEN and CDR2 is SYDVKM. The CDR3 reads CASSRYRDRESETQYF. CDR3 in DNA: TGTGCCAGCAGTCGATATCGGGACAGGGAATCGGAGACCCAGTACTTC.

The V and J genes are TRBV5-8 and TRBJ2-7; 13 bases match TRBD2. V dropped 1 base and J dropped 9; count of bases not matched to a gene: 7. Germline V lookup: CDR1 SGHTS, CDR2 YDEGEE. This CDR3 spans 15 amino acids. The DNA for the CDR3 is TGTGCCAGCAGCTTGACCCGGACTAGCGGGAGCTTGCAGTACTTC. Its protein is CASSLTRTSGSLQYF.

This clone was counted a single time. The V gene is TRBV18, the J gene TRBJ1-4; 10 bases map to TRBD1. Germline V lookup: CDR1 KGHSH, CDR2 LQKENI. The CDR3 loop spans 15 amino acids. Trimming removed 6 bases from V and 5 bases from J; junction bases left unmatched: 6. CDR3 in amino acids: CASSSKGQGNEKLFF. CDR3 nucleotides: TGTGCCAGCTCGTCCAAGGGACAGGGGAATGAAAAACTGTTTTTT.

This clone was counted once. The J gene is TRBJ2-2, the V gene TRBV6-5; D remains ambiguous. CDR3 length: 13 amino acids. With 2 bases removed from V and 7 bases from J, the gap between germline ends came to 8 bases. Germline V gene sequence: CDR1 MNHEY, CDR2 SVGAGI. The CDR3 sequence is CASSYGLSGELFF. For the CDR3, the DNA is TGTGCCAGCAGTTACGGGCTAAGCGGGGAGCTGTTTTTT.

This chain connects TRBV2 to TRBJ2-5; TRBD1 or TRBD2 may be the D gene (6 bases each). V lost 5 bases and J 5 bases, leaving 18 bases between the germline ends. The germline V gene has CDR1 SNHLY and CDR2 FYNNEI. The CDR3 spans 15 residues. CDR3 nucleotide sequence: TGTGCCAGCAGTTTTACAGGGAGGTTGAGGGAGACCCAGTACTTC. Protein: CASSFTGRLRETQYF.

This clone was detected a few times. The genes are TRBV19 and TRBJ1-5; TRBD1 aligns across 9 bases. Germline V gives CDR1 LNHDA, CDR2 SQIVND (reference sequence). V was clipped by 5 bases and J by 4 bases; unmatched bases: 6. This CDR3 region has 15 residues. The CDR3 coding sequence is TGTGCCAGTAGTGTAACCGGGACAGGGAATCAGCCCCAGCATTTT. It is translated as CASSVTGTGNQPQHF.